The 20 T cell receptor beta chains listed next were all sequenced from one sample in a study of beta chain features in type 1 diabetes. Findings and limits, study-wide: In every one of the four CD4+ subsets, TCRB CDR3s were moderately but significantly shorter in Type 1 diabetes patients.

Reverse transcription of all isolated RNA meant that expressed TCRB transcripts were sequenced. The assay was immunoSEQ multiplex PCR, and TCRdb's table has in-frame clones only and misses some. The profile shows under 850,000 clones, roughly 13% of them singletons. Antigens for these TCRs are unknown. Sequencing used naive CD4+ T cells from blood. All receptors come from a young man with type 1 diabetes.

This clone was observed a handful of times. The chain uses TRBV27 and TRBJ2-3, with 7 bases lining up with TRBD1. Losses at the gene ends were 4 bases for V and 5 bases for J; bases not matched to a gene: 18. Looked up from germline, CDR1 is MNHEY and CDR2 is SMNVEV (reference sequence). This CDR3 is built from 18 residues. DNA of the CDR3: TGTGCCAGCAGTTCTACGCACCGACAGGGCGCGCGTATAGATACGCAGTATTTT. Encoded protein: CASSSTHRQGARIDTQYF.

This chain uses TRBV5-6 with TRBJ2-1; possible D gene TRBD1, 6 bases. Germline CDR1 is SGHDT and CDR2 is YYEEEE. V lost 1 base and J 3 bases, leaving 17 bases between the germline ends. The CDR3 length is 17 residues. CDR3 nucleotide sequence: TGTGCCAGCAGCTTGTGGAAGACAGGCGTTTACTACAATGAGCAGTTCTTC. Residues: CASSLWKTGVYYNEQFF.

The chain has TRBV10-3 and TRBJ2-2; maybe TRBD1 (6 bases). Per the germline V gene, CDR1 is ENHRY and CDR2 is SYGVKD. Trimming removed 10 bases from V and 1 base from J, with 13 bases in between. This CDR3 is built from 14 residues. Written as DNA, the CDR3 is TGTGCCAGCGCCGAGGGACAGAACACCGGGGAGCTGTTTTTT. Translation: CASAEGQNTGELFF.

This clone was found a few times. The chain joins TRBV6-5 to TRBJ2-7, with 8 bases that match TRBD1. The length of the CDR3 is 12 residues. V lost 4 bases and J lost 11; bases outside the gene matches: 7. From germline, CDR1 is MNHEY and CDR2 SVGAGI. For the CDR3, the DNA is TGTGCCAGCAGTTTTGGACAGGGACGAGAGTACTTC. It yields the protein CASSFGQGREYF.

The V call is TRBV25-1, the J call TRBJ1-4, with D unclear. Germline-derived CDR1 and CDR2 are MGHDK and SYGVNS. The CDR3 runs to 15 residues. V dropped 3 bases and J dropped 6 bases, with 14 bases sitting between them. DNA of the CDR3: TGTGCCAGCAGTGACGGCCTAGTAATCTATGAAAAACTGTTTTTT. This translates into CASSDGLVIYEKLFF.

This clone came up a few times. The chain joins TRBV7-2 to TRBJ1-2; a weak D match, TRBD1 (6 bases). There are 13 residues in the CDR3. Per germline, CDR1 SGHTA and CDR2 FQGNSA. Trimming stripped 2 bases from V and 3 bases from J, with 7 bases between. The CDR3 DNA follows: TGTGCCAGCAGCTTACAGGGGTACTATGGCTACACCTTC. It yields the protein CASSLQGYYGYTF.

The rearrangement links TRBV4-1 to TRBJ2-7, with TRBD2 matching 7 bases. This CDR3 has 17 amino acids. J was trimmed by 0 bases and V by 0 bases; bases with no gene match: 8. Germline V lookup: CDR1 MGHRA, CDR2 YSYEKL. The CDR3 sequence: CASSQDRPAGSSYEQYF. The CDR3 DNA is TGCGCCAGCAGCCAAGATCGCCCAGCGGGAAGCTCCTACGAGCAGTACTTC.

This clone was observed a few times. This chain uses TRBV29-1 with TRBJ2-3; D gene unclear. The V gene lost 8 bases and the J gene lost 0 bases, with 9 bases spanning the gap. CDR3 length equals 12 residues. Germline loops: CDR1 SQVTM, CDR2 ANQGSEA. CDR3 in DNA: TGCAGCATCCAGACCAGCACAGATACGCAGTATTTT. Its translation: CSIQTSTDTQYF.

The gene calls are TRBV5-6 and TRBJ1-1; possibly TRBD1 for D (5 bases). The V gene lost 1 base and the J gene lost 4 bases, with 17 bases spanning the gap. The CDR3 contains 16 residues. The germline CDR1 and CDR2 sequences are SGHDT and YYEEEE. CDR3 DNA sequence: TGTGCCAGCAGCTTGTACAGCTCCCCCGGGGCCACTGAAGCTTTCTTT. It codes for CASSLYSSPGATEAFF. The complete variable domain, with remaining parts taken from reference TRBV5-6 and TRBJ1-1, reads DAGVTQSPTHLIKTRGQQVTLRCSPKSGHDTVSWYQQALGQGPQFIFQYYEEEERQRGNFPDRFSGHQFPNYSSELNVNALLLGDSALYLCASSLYSSPGATEAFFGQGTRLTVV.

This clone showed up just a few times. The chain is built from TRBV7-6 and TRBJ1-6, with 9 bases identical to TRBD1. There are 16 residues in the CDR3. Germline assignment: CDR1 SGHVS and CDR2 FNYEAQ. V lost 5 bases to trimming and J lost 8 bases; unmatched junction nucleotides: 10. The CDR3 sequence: CASSIQGATYDSPLHF. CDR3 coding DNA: TGTGCCAGCAGCATACAGGGGGCGACATATGATTCACCCCTCCACTTT.

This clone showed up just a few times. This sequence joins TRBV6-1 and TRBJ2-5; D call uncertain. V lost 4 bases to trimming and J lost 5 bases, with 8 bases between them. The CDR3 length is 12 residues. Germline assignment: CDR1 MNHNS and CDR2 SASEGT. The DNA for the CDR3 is TGTGCCAGCAGTGGAGTAGGGGAGACCCAGTACTTC. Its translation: CASSGVGETQYF.

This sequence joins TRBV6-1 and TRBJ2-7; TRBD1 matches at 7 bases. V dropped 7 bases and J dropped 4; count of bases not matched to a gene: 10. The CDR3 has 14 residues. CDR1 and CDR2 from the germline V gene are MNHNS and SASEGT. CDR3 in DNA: TGTGCCAGCAACCTACCCGGACAGGATTACGAGCAGTACTTC. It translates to CASNLPGQDYEQYF.

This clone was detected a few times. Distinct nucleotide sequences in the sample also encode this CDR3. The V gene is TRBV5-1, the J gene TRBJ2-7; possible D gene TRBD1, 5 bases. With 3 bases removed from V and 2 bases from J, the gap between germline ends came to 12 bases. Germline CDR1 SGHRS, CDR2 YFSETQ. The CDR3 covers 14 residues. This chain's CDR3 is CASSSGQGPYEQYF. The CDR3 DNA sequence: TGCGCCAGCAGCTCCGGGCAGGGCCCCTACGAGCAGTACTTC.

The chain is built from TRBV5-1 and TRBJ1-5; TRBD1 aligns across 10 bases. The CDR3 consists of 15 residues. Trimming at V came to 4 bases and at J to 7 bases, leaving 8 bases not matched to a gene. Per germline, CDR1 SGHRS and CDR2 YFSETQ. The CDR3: CASSPGQGIGQPQHF. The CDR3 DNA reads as TGCGCCAGCAGCCCGGGACAGGGGATAGGCCAGCCCCAGCATTTT. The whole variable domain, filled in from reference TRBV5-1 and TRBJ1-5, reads KAGVTQTPRYLIKTRGQQVTLSCSPISGHRSVSWYQQTPGQGLQFLFEYFSETQRNKGNFPGRFSGRQFSNSRSEMNVSTLELGDSALYLCASSPGQGIGQPQHFGDGTRLSIL.

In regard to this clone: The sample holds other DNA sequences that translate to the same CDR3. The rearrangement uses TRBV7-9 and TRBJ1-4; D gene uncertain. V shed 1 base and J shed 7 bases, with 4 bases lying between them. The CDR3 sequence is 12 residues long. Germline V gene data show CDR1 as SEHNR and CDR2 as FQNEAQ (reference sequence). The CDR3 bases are TGTGCCAGCAGCTTAGGAGGTGAAAAACTGTTTTTT. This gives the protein CASSLGGEKLFF. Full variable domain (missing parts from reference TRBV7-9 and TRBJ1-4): DTGVSQNPRHKITKRGQNVTFRCDPISEHNRLYWYRQTLGQGPEFLTYFQNEAQLEKSRLLSDRFSAERPKGSFSTLEIQRTEQGDSAMYLCASSLGGEKLFFGSGTQLSVL.

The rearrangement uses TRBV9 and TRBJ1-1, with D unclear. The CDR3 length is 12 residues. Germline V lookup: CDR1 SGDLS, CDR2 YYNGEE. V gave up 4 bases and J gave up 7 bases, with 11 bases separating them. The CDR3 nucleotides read TGTGCCAGCAGCACCCGCGGGCATGAAGCTTTCTTT. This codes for CASSTRGHEAFF.

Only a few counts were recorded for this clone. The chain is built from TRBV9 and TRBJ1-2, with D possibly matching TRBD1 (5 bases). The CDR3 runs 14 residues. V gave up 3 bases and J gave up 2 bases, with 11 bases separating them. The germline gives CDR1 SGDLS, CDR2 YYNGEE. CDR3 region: CASSGGTENYGYTF. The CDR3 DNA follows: TGTGCCAGCAGCGGAGGGACGGAGAACTATGGCTACACCTTC.

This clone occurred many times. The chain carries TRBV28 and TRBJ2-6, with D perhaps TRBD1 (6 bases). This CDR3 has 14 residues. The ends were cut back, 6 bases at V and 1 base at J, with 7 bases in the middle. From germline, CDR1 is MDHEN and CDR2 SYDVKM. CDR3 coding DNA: TGTGCCAGCAGCACAGGGTCTGGGGCCAACGTCCTGACTTTC. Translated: CASSTGSGANVLTF.

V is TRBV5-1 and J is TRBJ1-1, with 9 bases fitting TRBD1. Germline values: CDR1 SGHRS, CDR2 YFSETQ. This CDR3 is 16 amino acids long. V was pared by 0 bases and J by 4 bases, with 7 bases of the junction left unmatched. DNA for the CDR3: TGCGCCAGCAGCTTGGCCGGGACAGGGTCGAGCACTGAAGCTTTCTTT. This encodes CASSLAGTGSSTEAFF.

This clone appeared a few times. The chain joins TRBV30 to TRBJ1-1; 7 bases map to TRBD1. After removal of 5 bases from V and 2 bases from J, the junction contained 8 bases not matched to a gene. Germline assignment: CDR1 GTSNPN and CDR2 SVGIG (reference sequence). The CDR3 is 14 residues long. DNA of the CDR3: TGTGCCTGGCACACACAGGGGACAAACACTGAAGCTTTCTTT. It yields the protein CAWHTQGTNTEAFF. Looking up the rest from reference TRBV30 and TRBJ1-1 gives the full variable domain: SQTIHQWPATLVQPVGSPLSLECTVEGTSNPNLYWYRQAAGRGLQLLFYSVGIGQISSEVPQNLSASRPQDRQFILSSKKLLLSDSGFYLCAWHTQGTNTEAFFGQGTRLTVV.